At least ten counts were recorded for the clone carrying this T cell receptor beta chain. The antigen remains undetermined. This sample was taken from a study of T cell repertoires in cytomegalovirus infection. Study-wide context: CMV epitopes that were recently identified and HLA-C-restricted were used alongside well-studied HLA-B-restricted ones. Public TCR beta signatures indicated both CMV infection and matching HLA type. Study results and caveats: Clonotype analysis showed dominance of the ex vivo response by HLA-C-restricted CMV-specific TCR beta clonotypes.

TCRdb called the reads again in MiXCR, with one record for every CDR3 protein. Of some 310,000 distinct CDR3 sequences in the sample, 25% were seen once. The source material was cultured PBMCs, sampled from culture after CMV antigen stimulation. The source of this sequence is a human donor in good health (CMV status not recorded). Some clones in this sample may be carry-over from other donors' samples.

Here the CDR3 reads CASSLVWGAQSTEAFF. DNA for the CDR3: TGTGCCAGCAGCTTAGTGTGGGGGGCGCAAAGCACTGAAGCTTTCTTT. This chain joins TRBV7-2 and TRBJ1-1; possible D gene TRBD1, 6 bases. With 1 base removed from V and 4 bases from J, the gap between germline ends came to 16 bases. Germline lookup yields CDR1 SGHTA and CDR2 FQGNSA. CDR3 length: 16 residues. Full variable domain (missing parts from reference TRBV7-2 and TRBJ1-1): GAGVSQSPSNKVTEKGKDVELRCDPISGHTALYWYRQSLGQGLEFLIYFQGNSAPDKSGLPSDRFSAERTGGSVSTLTIQRTQQEDSAVYLCASSLVWGAQSTEAFFGQGTRLTVV.